A selection of T cell receptor beta chains follows, all from one sample in a study of blood T cell repertoires in COVID-19. Libraries were prepared by immunoSEQ multiplex PCR; TCRdb keeps only in-frame clonotypes and omits some of them. The table lists over 80,000 clones, approximately 90% of them singletons, with approximately 8.9% in the top ten. Input material: peripheral blood. These receptors all stem from a man over 45 with acute or convalescent COVID-19. Each CDR3 is given with its conserved first and last residue. A D gene is named only where the DNA matches it firmly. Rows may omit the clone size; those that give it use once, few, many or a size class.

cdr3_aa: CASSPETGGRTEAFF
cdr3_nt: TGTGCCAGCTCACCCGAGACAGGGGGGAGGACTGAAGCTTTCTTT
d_call: TRBD1
clone_size: -
j_call: TRBJ1-1
v_call: TRBV18

cdr3_aa: CASRGARAGNTEAFF
cdr3_nt: TGTGCCAGTAGGGGAGCTAGAGCGGGGAACACTGAAGCTTTCTTT
d_call: -
clone_size: once
j_call: TRBJ1-1
v_call: TRBV19

cdr3_aa: CASSLGGGETQYF
cdr3_nt: TGTGCCAGCAGCTTGGGAGGGGGAGAGACCCAGTACTTC
d_call: -
clone_size: -
j_call: TRBJ2-5
v_call: TRBV5-4

cdr3_aa: CASSSNGDTQYF
cdr3_nt: TGTGCCAGCAGCTCAAACGGGGATACGCAGTATTTT
d_call: -
clone_size: -
j_call: TRBJ2-3
v_call: TRBV27

cdr3_aa: CASSYSLDRSYEQYF
cdr3_nt: TGTGCCAGCAGTTACTCCTTGGACAGAAGCTACGAGCAGTACTTC
d_call: -
clone_size: -
j_call: TRBJ2-7
v_call: TRBV6-5

cdr3_aa: CASSRDRGLGETQYF
cdr3_nt: TGTGCCAGTAGTAGAGACAGGGGGCTTGGAGAGACCCAGTACTTC
d_call: TRBD1
clone_size: -
j_call: TRBJ2-5
v_call: TRBV19

cdr3_aa: CASSRAGTGNEKLFF
cdr3_nt: TGTGCCAGCAGCCGTGCCGGGACAGGGAATGAAAAACTGTTTTTT
d_call: TRBD1
clone_size: -
j_call: TRBJ1-4
v_call: TRBV28

cdr3_aa: CATSRETTGIQPQHF
cdr3_nt: TGTGCCACCAGCAGGGAAACGACAGGCATTCAGCCCCAGCATTTT
d_call: -
clone_size: once
j_call: TRBJ1-5
v_call: TRBV15

cdr3_aa: CASSYSPRGSNQPQHF
cdr3_nt: TGTGCCAGCAGTTACTCGCCGAGGGGGAGCAATCAGCCCCAGCATTTT
d_call: -
clone_size: -
j_call: TRBJ1-5
v_call: TRBV6-2/TRBV6-3

cdr3_aa: CASSGYSGGAGETQYF
cdr3_nt: TGTGCCAGCAGCGGTTATAGCGGGGGGGCAGGAGAGACCCAGTACTTC
d_call: TRBD2
clone_size: -
j_call: TRBJ2-5
v_call: TRBV9

cdr3_aa: CASSQQGGTEAFF
cdr3_nt: TGTGCCAGTAGTCAGCAGGGAGGCACTGAAGCTTTCTTT
d_call: -
clone_size: -
j_call: TRBJ1-1
v_call: TRBV19

cdr3_aa: CASSIGGGVSEQFF
cdr3_nt: TGTGCCAGTAGTATAGGCGGGGGGGTTAGTGAGCAGTTCTTC
d_call: TRBD2
clone_size: -
j_call: TRBJ2-1
v_call: TRBV19

cdr3_aa: CASSSGFRNQPQHF
cdr3_nt: TGTGCCAGTAGTAGTGGGTTCAGGAATCAGCCCCAGCATTTT
d_call: -
clone_size: -
j_call: TRBJ1-5
v_call: TRBV19

cdr3_aa: CASSVGWEAREKLFF
cdr3_nt: TGTGCCAGCAGCGTAGGTTGGGAGGCGCGAGAAAAACTGTTTTTT
d_call: -
clone_size: -
j_call: TRBJ1-4
v_call: TRBV9

cdr3_aa: CASTESFGTGGSNQPQHF
cdr3_nt: TGTGCCAGCACCGAGTCTTTTGGGACTGGGGGTTCCAATCAGCCCCAGCATTTT
d_call: -
clone_size: -
j_call: TRBJ1-5
v_call: TRBV28

cdr3_aa: CASSVGQGNYGYTF
cdr3_nt: TGTGCCAGCAGTGTGGGACAGGGCAACTATGGCTACACCTTC
d_call: TRBD1
clone_size: once
j_call: TRBJ1-2
v_call: TRBV2

cdr3_aa: CASSEAIVAKNIQYF
cdr3_nt: TGTGCCAGCAGTGAAGCTATTGTAGCCAAAAACATTCAGTACTTC
d_call: -
clone_size: -
j_call: TRBJ2-4
v_call: TRBV6-1

cdr3_aa: CASSLFLSTYSGANVLTF
cdr3_nt: TGTGCCAGCAGCTTGTTCCTATCCACCTACTCTGGGGCCAACGTCCTGACTTTC
d_call: -
clone_size: -
j_call: TRBJ2-6
v_call: TRBV5-6

cdr3_aa: CSARESDTQYF
cdr3_nt: TGCAGTGCTAGGGAGTCGGATACGCAGTATTTT
d_call: -
clone_size: -
j_call: TRBJ2-3
v_call: TRBV20-1

cdr3_aa: CASPKGQNRFDEQFF
cdr3_nt: TGTGCCAGTCCTAAGGGACAGAATAGATTCGATGAGCAGTTCTTC
d_call: TRBD1
clone_size: once
j_call: TRBJ2-1
v_call: TRBV6-5

cdr3_aa: CASSDDGGGGEKLFF
cdr3_nt: TGCGCCAGCAGCGACGACGGAGGAGGAGGTGAAAAACTGTTTTTT
d_call: -
clone_size: -
j_call: TRBJ1-4
v_call: TRBV5-1

cdr3_aa: CASSLALSGTDTQYF
cdr3_nt: TGCGCCAGCAGCTTGGCATTAAGCGGCACAGATACGCAGTATTTT
d_call: -
clone_size: few
j_call: TRBJ2-3
v_call: TRBV5-1

cdr3_aa: CASSLGPPETQYF
cdr3_nt: TGTGCCAGCAGCTTGGGGCCCCCAGAGACCCAGTACTTC
d_call: -
clone_size: -
j_call: TRBJ2-5
v_call: TRBV7-2

cdr3_aa: CATSRDTRSNTGELFF
cdr3_nt: TGTGCCACCAGCAGAGATACTAGGAGTAACACCGGGGAGCTGTTTTTT
d_call: -
clone_size: -
j_call: TRBJ2-2
v_call: TRBV15

cdr3_aa: CVRSPHGTGGGNEKLFF
cdr3_nt: TGTGTCAGAAGCCCACACGGGACAGGGGGAGGCAATGAAAAACTGTTTTTT
d_call: -
clone_size: once
j_call: TRBJ1-4
v_call: TRBV7-5

cdr3_aa: CATSDAGQGYEQFF
cdr3_nt: TGTGCCACCAGTGACGCCGGACAGGGGTATGAGCAGTTCTTC
d_call: TRBD1
clone_size: -
j_call: TRBJ2-1
v_call: TRBV24-1

cdr3_aa: CASSTNPHRDSNKEAFF
cdr3_nt: TGTGCCAGCAGCACTAACCCTCATCGGGACAGTAATAAAGAAGCTTTCTTT
d_call: TRBD1
clone_size: once
j_call: TRBJ1-1
v_call: TRBV5-6

cdr3_aa: CASSEQGRFNQPQHF
cdr3_nt: TGTGCCAGCAGTGAACAGGGGAGATTCAATCAGCCCCAGCATTTT
d_call: -
clone_size: -
j_call: TRBJ1-5
v_call: TRBV6-1

cdr3_aa: CASSLVDQPQHF
cdr3_nt: TGCGCCAGCAGCTTGGTAGATCAGCCCCAGCATTTT
d_call: -
clone_size: -
j_call: TRBJ1-5
v_call: TRBV5-1

cdr3_aa: CAWSGQGEGGYTF
cdr3_nt: TGTGCCTGGAGTGGACAGGGGGAAGGAGGCTACACCTTC
d_call: TRBD1
clone_size: -
j_call: TRBJ1-2
v_call: TRBV30